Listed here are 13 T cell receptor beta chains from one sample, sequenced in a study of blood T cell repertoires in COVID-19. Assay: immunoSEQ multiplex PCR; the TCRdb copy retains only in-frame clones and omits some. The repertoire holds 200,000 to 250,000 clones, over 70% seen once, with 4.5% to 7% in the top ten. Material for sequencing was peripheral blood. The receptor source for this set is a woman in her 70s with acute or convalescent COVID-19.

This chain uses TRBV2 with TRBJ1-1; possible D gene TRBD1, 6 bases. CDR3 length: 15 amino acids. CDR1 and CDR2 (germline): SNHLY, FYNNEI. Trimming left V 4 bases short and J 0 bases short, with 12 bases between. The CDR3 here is CASSAPGGLNTEAFF. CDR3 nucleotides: TGTGCCAGCAGTGCTCCCGGGGGGCTGAACACTGAAGCTTTCTTT.

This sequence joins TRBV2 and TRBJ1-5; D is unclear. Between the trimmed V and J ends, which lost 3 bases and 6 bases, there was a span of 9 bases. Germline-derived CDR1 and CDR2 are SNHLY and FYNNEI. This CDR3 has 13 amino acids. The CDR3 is CASSDALRQPQHF. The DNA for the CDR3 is TGTGCCAGCAGTGACGCGTTGCGTCAGCCCCAGCATTTT.

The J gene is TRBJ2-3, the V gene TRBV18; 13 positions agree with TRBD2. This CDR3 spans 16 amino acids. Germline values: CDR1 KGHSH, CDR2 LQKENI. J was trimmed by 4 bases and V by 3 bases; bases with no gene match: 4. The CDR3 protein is CASSPWTSGSADTQYF. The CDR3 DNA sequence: TGTGCCAGCTCACCCTGGACTAGCGGGAGTGCAGATACGCAGTATTTT. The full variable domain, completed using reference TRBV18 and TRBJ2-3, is NAGVMQNPRHLVRRRGQEARLRCSPMKGHSHVYWYRQLPEEGLKFMVYLQKENIIDESGMPKERFSAEFPKEGPSILRIQQVVRGDSAAYFCASSPWTSGSADTQYFGPGTRLTVL.

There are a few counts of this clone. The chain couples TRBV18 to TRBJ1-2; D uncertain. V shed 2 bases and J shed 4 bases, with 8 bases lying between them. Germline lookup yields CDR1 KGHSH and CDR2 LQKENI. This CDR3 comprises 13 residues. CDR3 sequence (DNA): TGTGCCAGCTCACCAGCAGTGGTCTATGGCTACACCTTC. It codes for CASSPAVVYGYTF.

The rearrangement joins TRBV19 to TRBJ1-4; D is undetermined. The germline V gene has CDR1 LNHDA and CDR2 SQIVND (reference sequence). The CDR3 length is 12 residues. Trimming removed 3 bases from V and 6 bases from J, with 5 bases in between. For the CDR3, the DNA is TGTGCCAGTAGTATCGAGGATGAAAAACTGTTTTTT. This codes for CASSIEDEKLFF.

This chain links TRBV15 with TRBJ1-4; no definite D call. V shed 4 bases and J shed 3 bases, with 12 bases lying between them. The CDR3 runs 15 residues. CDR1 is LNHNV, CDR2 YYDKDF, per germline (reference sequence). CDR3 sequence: CATSKREVANEKLFF. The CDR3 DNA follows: TGTGCCACCAGCAAGAGGGAGGTAGCTAATGAAAAACTGTTTTTT.

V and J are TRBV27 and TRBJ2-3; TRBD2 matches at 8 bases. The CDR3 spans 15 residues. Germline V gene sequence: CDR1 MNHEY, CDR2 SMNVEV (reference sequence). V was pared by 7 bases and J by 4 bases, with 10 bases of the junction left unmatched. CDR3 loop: CASNVAGGEADTQYF. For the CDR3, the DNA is TGTGCCAGCAACGTGGCGGGAGGAGAAGCAGATACGCAGTATTTT.

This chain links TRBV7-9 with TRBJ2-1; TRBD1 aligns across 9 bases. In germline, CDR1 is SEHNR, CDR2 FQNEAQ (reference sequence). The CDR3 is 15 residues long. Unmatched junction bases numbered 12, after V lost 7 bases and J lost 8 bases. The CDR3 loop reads CASIDPGQGLHEQFF. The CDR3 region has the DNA TGTGCCAGCATCGACCCGGGACAGGGTCTCCATGAGCAGTTCTTC.

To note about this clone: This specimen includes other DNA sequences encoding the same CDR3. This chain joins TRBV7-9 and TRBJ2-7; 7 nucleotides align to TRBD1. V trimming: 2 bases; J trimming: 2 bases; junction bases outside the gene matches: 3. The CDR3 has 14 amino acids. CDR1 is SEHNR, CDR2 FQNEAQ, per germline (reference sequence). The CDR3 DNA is TGTGCCAGCAGCTTACGGCAGGGGGCCTACGAGCAGTACTTC. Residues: CASSLRQGAYEQYF.

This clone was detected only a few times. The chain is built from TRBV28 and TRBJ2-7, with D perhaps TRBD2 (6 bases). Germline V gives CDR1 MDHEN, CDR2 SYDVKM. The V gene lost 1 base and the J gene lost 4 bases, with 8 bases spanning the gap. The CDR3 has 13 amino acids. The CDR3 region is CASSLSGVYEQYF. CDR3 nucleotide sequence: TGTGCCAGCAGTTTATCGGGAGTTTACGAGCAGTACTTC. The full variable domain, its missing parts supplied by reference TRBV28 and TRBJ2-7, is DVKVTQSSRYLVKRTGEKVFLECVQDMDHENMFWYRQDPGLGLRLIYFSYDVKMKEKGDIPEGYSVSREKKERFSLILESASTNQTSMYLCASSLSGVYEQYFGPGTRLTVT.

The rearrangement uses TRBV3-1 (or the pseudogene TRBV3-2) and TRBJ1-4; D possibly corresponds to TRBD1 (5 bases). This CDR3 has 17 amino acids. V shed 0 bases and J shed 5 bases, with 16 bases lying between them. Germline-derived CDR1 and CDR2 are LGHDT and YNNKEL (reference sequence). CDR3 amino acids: CASSQDLMGGGNEKLFF. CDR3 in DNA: TGTGCCAGCAGCCAAGATTTGATGGGGGGAGGAAATGAAAAACTGTTTTTT.

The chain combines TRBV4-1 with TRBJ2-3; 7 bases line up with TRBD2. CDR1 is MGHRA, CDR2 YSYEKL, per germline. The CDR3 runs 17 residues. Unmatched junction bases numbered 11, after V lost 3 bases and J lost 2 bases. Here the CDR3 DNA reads TGCGCCAGCAGCCACCTTGGCGGGAGAGGTCCCACAGATACGCAGTATTTT. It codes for CASSHLGGRGPTDTQYF.

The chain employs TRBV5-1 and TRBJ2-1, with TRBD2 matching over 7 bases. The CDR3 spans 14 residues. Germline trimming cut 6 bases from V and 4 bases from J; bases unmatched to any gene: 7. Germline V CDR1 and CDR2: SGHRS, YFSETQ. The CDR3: CASTGGGSYNEQFF. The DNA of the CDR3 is TGCGCCAGCACCGGGGGAGGGAGTTACAATGAGCAGTTCTTC. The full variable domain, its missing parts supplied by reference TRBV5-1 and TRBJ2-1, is KAGVTQTPRYLIKTRGQQVTLSCSPISGHRSVSWYQQTPGQGLQFLFEYFSETQRNKGNFPGRFSGRQFSNSRSEMNVSTLELGDSALYLCASTGGGSYNEQFFGPGTRLTVL.